Listed here are 22 T cell receptor beta chains from one sample, sequenced in a study of early stage breast cancer tumors. Sequenced by immunoSEQ multiplex PCR; TCRdb stores in-frame clones only, minus some. Here the sample spans 65,000 to 75,000 clones, approximately 80% being singletons. Sequenced input: blood. These receptors all stem from a person aged 40 to 50 with breast cancer.

V is TRBV10-3 and J is TRBJ2-3; TRBD2 aligns across 10 bases. Germline CDR1 is ENHRY and CDR2 is SYGVKD. The CDR3 has 14 residues. Trimming took 10 bases from V and 0 from J; bases not matched to a gene: 4. The CDR3 coding sequence is TGTGCCACGTTAGCGGGAGGCAGCACAGATACGCAGTATTTT. Its protein product is CATLAGGSTDTQYF.

The chain couples TRBV25-1 to TRBJ1-4, with D possibly matching TRBD1 (6 bases). Looked up from germline, CDR1 is MGHDK and CDR2 is SYGVNS. V lost 2 bases, J lost 11 bases, and 9 bases lay in between. This CDR3 is 12 amino acids long. The CDR3 nucleotides are TGTGCCAGCAGTGAACAGGGGAACAAACTGTTTTTT. This sequence encodes CASSEQGNKLFF.

This clone was detected only a few times. V gene TRBV7-2 combines with J gene TRBJ2-4; D is undetermined. The CDR3 loop spans 14 amino acids. The V gene lost 5 bases and the J gene lost 2 bases, with 10 bases spanning the gap. Germline V gene sequence: CDR1 SGHTA, CDR2 FQGNSA. For the CDR3, the DNA is TGTGCCAGCAGCCGAGCTATCTCCAAAAACATTCAGTACTTC. It specifies CASSRAISKNIQYF. Complete variable domain (other parts from reference TRBV7-2 and TRBJ2-4): GAGVSQSPSNKVTEKGKDVELRCDPISGHTALYWYRQSLGQGLEFLIYFQGNSAPDKSGLPSDRFSAERTGGSVSTLTIQRTQQEDSAVYLCASSRAISKNIQYFGAGTRLSVL.

The J gene is TRBJ1-2, the V gene TRBV7-9; 7 bases match TRBD1. The germline V gene encodes CDR1 SEHNR and CDR2 FQNEAQ (reference sequence). The V and J ends lost 5 bases and 4 bases, in that order; junction bases with no gene match: 4. The CDR3 consists of 13 residues. The CDR3 loop reads CASSEGQPYGYTF. Here the CDR3 DNA reads TGTGCCAGCAGCGAGGGACAGCCCTATGGCTACACCTTC.

V is TRBV21-1 and J is TRBJ2-5; the table's TRBD1 call for D was not verified on the DNA. TRBV21-1 is designated a pseudogene. The CDR3 has 14 residues. The CDR3 protein is CASSPLRTGRTQYF. In DNA form, the CDR3 reads TGTGCCAGCAGCCCTCTCCGGACAGGTCGGACCCAGTACTTC.

The chain couples TRBV28 to TRBJ1-4, with D perhaps matching TRBD1 (5 bases). Germline CDR1 and CDR2: MDHEN and SYDVKM. Between the trimmed V and J ends, which lost 3 bases and 6 bases, there was a span of 11 bases. This CDR3 region has 14 residues. CDR3 sequence: CASSFYRPDEKLFF. CDR3 DNA sequence: TGTGCCAGCAGTTTCTACAGGCCGGATGAAAAACTGTTTTTT.

The gene calls are TRBV5-1 and TRBJ1-1; TRBD1 aligns across 7 bases. The ends lost 4 bases at V and 3 bases at J; junction bases unmatched: 6. The CDR3 is 14 residues long. Germline CDR1 is SGHRS and CDR2 is YFSETQ. CDR3 in amino acids: CASSPRGPDTEAFF. DNA for the CDR3: TGCGCCAGCAGCCCAAGGGGGCCGGACACTGAAGCTTTCTTT.

V usage is TRBV10-3 and J usage is TRBJ2-7; TRBD1 aligns across 7 bases. J lost 5 bases, V lost 10 bases, and 8 bases had no gene match. The CDR3 is made up of 12 amino acids. In germline, CDR1 is ENHRY, CDR2 SYGVKD. The CDR3 nucleotides are TGTGCCACCTCGACAGGGAAGGACGAGCAGTACTTC. Protein: CATSTGKDEQYF.

The chain recombines TRBV14 with TRBJ2-7; D is uncertain. Trimming stripped 1 base from V and 3 bases from J, with 7 bases between. The germline CDR1 and CDR2 sequences are SGHDN and FVKESK. CDR3 length equals 13 residues. CDR3 nucleotides: TGTGCCAGCAGCCAAGGGTACTACTACGAGCAGTACTTC. This gives the protein CASSQGYYYEQYF.

In regard to this clone: The same CDR3 is also encoded by other DNA sequences in this sample. This rearrangement joins TRBV28 to TRBJ1-1; TRBD1 might be the D (6 bases). This CDR3 comprises 14 residues. V lost 6 bases and J lost 0, with 11 bases in between. Germline V gene lookup returns CDR1 MDHEN and CDR2 SYDVKM. The CDR3 region is CASRPGQMNTEAFF. The CDR3 region has the DNA TGTGCCAGCAGGCCTGGACAGATGAACACTGAAGCTTTCTTT.

The chain recombines TRBV18 with TRBJ2-1; D call uncertain. The CDR3 is made up of 13 amino acids. CDR1 is KGHSH and CDR2 is LQKENI in the germline V gene. The V and J ends lost 8 bases and 0 bases respectively, with 8 bases between them. The CDR3 reads CASTGISYNEQFF. In nucleotides, the CDR3 is TGTGCCAGCACCGGCATCTCCTACAATGAGCAGTTCTTC.

The gene calls are TRBV5-4 and TRBJ2-1; 9 nucleotides match TRBD2. V dropped 3 bases and J dropped 1; count of bases not matched to a gene: 2. CDR3 length: 15 amino acids. The germline CDR1 and CDR2 sequences are SGHNT and YYREEE (reference sequence). The CDR3 region is CASSSGLASYNEQFF. DNA of the CDR3: TGTGCCAGCAGCTCAGGACTAGCGTCCTACAATGAGCAGTTCTTC.

This chain connects TRBV14 to TRBJ1-5; D call uncertain. The V end was cut by 1 base, the J end by 4 bases, with 5 bases between. The V gene's germline CDR1 is SGHDN and CDR2 FVKESK. This CDR3 contains 13 residues. This chain's CDR3 is CASSQGLNQPQHF. The CDR3 DNA reads as TGTGCCAGCAGCCAAGGCCTTAATCAGCCCCAGCATTTT. Filled out from reference TRBV14 and TRBJ1-5, the complete variable domain reads EAGVTQFPSHSVIEKGQTVTLRCDPISGHDNLYWYRRVMGKEIKFLLHFVKESKQDESGMPNNRFLAERTGGTYSTLKVQPAELEDSGVYFCASSQGLNQPQHFGDGTRLSIL.

This chain joins TRBV6-6 and TRBJ2-5; perhaps TRBD2 as D (5 bases). The germline V and J ends were trimmed by 4 bases and 0 bases, with 9 bases remaining between them. The CDR3 is 14 amino acids. Per the germline V gene, CDR1 is MNHNY and CDR2 is SVGAGI (reference sequence). CDR3 sequence: CASSSYGNQETQYF. The CDR3, as DNA: TGTGCCAGCAGTTCTTACGGGAACCAAGAGACCCAGTACTTC.

The chain links TRBV5-1 to TRBJ2-1; 8 bases map to TRBD2. Trimming removed 3 bases from V and 7 bases from J; junction bases left unmatched: 12. Germline V gene data show CDR1 as SGHRS and CDR2 as YFSETQ. The CDR3 totals 16 residues. This CDR3 reads CASSSGSSGRTNEQFF. In DNA form, the CDR3 reads TGCGCCAGCAGCTCGGGGTCCAGCGGGAGAACGAATGAGCAGTTCTTC.

V is TRBV5-4 and J is TRBJ2-1; no clear D. Trimming removed 10 bases at V and 2 bases at J, with 13 bases between. CDR3 size: 13 residues. Germline values: CDR1 SGHNT, CDR2 YYREEE (reference sequence). The CDR3 is CAANSVPYNEQFF. In DNA form, the CDR3 reads TGTGCCGCCAACTCGGTTCCCTACAATGAGCAGTTCTTC. Full variable domain (outside the CDR3, taken from reference TRBV5-4 and TRBJ2-1): ETGVTQSPTHLIKTRGQQVTLRCSSQSGHNTVSWYQQALGQGPQFIFQYYREEENGRGNFPPRFSGLQFPNYSSELNVNALELDDSALYLCAANSVPYNEQFFGPGTRLTVL.

The J gene is TRBJ2-3, the V gene TRBV10-2, with D possibly matching TRBD1 (6 bases). This CDR3 is built from 16 residues. The ends were cut back, 5 bases at V and 2 bases at J, with 17 bases in the middle. Germline V gene data show CDR1 as WSHSY and CDR2 as SAAADI. Here the CDR3 reads CASSIIGQINTDTQYF. The DNA for the CDR3 is TGCGCCAGCAGTATCATAGGACAGATCAACACAGATACGCAGTATTTT.

This chain connects TRBV10-3 to TRBJ2-7; 7 nucleotides align to TRBD2. The CDR3 runs 14 residues. J gave up 6 bases and V 5 bases, and 10 bases lay outside the gene matches. The V gene's germline CDR1 is ENHRY and CDR2 SYGVKD. The DNA for the CDR3 is TGTGCCATCAGTAACGACGGGGGGAGGGGCGAGCAGTACTTC. This sequence encodes CAISNDGGRGEQYF.

This rearrangement joins TRBV6-1 to TRBJ1-5; TRBD1 might be the D (5 bases). This CDR3 region has 12 residues. Germline V gene sequence: CDR1 MNHNS, CDR2 SASEGT. Trimming left V 3 bases short and J 7 bases short, with 7 bases between. CDR3 protein: CASSETVQPQHF. The CDR3 nucleotides are TGTGCCAGCAGTGAGACAGTACAGCCCCAGCATTTT.

The rearrangement links TRBV2 to TRBJ1-1; 9 bases match TRBD1. The germline gives CDR1 SNHLY, CDR2 FYNNEI. The CDR3 loop spans 13 amino acids. J was trimmed by 5 bases and V by 6 bases; bases with no gene match: 4. The CDR3 protein is CASSDRGWTEAFF. CDR3 bases: TGTGCCAGCAGCGACAGGGGGTGGACTGAAGCTTTCTTT.

This clone was detected only a few times. J is TRBJ1-1 and V is TRBV27; TRBD1 aligns across 7 bases. CDR3 length: 15 amino acids. Germline V CDR1 and CDR2: MNHEY, SMNVEV (reference sequence). Unmatched junction bases numbered 11, after V lost 8 bases and J lost 2 bases. CDR3 loop: CASLTAGTDNTEAFF. CDR3 bases: TGTGCCAGCCTTACGGCCGGGACAGACAACACTGAAGCTTTCTTT.

V usage is TRBV11-2 and J usage is TRBJ2-2; D is uncertain. The germline V gene has CDR1 SGHAT and CDR2 FQNNGV. The ends were cut back, 8 bases at V and 1 base at J, with 14 bases in the middle. This CDR3 has 15 amino acids. In DNA, the CDR3 is TGTGCCAGCTTCTTCGGTCTTCTGAACACCGGGGAGCTGTTTTTT. Translating gives CASFFGLLNTGELFF.